The present entry profiles one TCR beta chain with its context. Assay: immunoSEQ multiplex PCR; the TCRdb copy retains only in-frame clones and omits some. The sample lists 35,000 or so clones; 75% to 90% were seen once. The time point: peripheral blood 6 weeks after treatment start. The number of samples from each patient was between 1 and 8, taken pretreatment and on-treatment. CDR3 length equals 14 residues. Germline CDR1 is SGHTA and CDR2 is FQGTGA. After removal of 3 bases from V and 6 bases from J, the junction contained 4 bases not matched to a gene. The data were taken from a study of PD-L1 blockade in urothelial cancer. For the study at large: Blood drawn 3 weeks (second dose) and 6 weeks after treatment start was analyzed.

The specimen was PBMCs, collected around atezolizumab (anti-PD-L1) treatment. The TCR comes from a middle-aged man with urothelial cancer. The chain has TRBV7-3 and TRBJ1-2; TRBD1 matches 10 bases. CDR3 sequence (DNA): TGTGCCAGCAGCTTCGGGGACAGGGGCCATGGCTACACCTTC. Protein product: CASSFGDRGHGYTF.